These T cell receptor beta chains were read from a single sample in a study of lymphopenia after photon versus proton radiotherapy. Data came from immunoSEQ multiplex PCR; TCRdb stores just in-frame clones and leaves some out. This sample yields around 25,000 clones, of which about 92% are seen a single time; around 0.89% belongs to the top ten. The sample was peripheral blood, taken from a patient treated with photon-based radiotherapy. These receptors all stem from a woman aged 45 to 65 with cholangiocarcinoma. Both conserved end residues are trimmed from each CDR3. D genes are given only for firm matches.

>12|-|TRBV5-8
ASSPADRRTEAF
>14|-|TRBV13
ASSLGLGDRFYEQY
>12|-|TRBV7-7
ASSFSMGGSEQY
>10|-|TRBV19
ASSRQGNGYT
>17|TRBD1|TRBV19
ASSIIKTGTGINTGELF
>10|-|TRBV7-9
ASSGAGYEQY
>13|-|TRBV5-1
ASSLSGGDNQPQH
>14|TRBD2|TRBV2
ASTISPGGLYNEQF
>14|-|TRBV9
ASSVAADAGAYEQY
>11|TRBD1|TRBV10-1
ASSWTGNTEAF
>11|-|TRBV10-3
AAREKVNTEAF
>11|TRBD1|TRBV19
ASKDRDNYGYT
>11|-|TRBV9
ASSFSGEGTTF
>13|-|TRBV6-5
ASKSHQPTNEKLF
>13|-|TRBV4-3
ASSQDLGVGVALH
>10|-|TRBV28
ASSERPETQY
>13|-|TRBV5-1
ASSSDSLRRYEQY
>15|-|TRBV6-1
ASSEEELLPFISKQF
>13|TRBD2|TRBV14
ASSQDQAGTHEQY
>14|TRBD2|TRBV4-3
ASSHETSGGLYEQY
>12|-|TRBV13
ASSAPIRGTEAF
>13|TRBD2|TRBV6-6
ASSYSSPGGYEQY
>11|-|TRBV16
ASSSRDLQPQH
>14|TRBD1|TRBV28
ASTGTGATYNSPLH
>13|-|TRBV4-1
ASSPGTANTGELF
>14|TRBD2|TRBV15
ATRQIGPAGSDEQF
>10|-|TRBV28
ASSSGRETQY
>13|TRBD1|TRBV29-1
SVVSPGQGAYGYT
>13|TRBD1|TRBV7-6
ASSSGQGMNTEAF
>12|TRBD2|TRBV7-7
ASSSGLARETQY
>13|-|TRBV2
ASRANTVPLEKLF
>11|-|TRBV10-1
ASSDPYTGELF
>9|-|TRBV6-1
ATSRDEKLF
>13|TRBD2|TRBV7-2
ASSPPGGLGETQY
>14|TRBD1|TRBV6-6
ASSYSRQGHQETQY
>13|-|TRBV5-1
ASFNPQTGANVLT
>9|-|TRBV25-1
ASRGALGAF
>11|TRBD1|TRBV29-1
SVMDRGNYGYT
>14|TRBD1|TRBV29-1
SVEDLQGAAYNEQF
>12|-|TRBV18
ASSPNGTPEGYT
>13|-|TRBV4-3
ASSQEAGVHTEAF
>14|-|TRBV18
ASSQLGDSSGNTIY
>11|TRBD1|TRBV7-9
ASSWGQTYEQY
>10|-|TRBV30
AWLWGREEAF
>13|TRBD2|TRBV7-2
ASSPSGGAVYEQF
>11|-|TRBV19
ASSIGGHTEAF
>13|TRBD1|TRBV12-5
ASGLSTGGRTEAF
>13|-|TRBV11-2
ASTLNIGDQETQY
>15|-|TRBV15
ATSREVGGRGNQPQH
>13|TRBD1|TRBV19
ASGYLGTGMYGYT
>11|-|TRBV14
ASSPLPANVLT
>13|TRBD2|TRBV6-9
ASSYWEGSSYEQY
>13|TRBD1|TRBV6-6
ASSSRQGELYEQY
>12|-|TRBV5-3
ARKVGLTTDTQY
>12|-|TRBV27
ASSPWTENTEAF
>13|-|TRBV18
ASSPRDGFTDTQY
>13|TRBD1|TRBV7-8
ASSGLDRVGYGYT
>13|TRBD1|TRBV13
ASSALEGGLYGYT
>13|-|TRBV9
ASSDGGGRGETQY
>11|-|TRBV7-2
ASSLVPTDTQY